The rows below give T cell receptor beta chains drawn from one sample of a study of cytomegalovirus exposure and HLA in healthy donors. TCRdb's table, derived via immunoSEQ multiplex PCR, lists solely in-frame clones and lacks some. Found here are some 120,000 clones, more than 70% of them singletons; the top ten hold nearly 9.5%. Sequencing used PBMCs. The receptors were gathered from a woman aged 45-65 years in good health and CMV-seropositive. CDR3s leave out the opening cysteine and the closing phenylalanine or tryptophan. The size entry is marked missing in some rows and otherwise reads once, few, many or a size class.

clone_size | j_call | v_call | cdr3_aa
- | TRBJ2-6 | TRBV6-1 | ATWTGLSGANVLT
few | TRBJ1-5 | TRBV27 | ASSRDRGQPQH
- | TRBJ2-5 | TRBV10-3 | ATLAGDSLQETQY
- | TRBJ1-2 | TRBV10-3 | AISEYRENYGYT
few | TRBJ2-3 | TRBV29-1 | SLIRGSTDTQY
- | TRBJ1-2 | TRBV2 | ASRQTGNYGYT
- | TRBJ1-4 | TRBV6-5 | ASSLDGSGNEKLF
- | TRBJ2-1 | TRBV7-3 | ASSLDSHNEQF
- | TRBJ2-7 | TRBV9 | ASSVGISGIGQY
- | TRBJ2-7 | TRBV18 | ASSLSPGNYEQY
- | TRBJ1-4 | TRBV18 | ASTNRDRGQEKLF
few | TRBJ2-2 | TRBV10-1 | ASSSPRSFFTGELF
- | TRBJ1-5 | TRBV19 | ASAHLAEPQH
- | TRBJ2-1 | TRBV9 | ASSVSGGAINEQF
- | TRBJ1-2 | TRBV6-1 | ASRGTGSNWGYT
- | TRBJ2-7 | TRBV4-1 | ASSRDFTYEQY
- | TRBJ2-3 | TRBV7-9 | ASSPTSRRREGTDTQY
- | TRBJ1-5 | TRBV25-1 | ASRQGANQPQH
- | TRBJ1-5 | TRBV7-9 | ASSIRGDQPQH
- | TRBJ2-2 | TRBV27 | ASFENGELF
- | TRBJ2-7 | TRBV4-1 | ASSFRTSGGILSYEQY
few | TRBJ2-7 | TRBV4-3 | ASSRSWSGYTYEQY